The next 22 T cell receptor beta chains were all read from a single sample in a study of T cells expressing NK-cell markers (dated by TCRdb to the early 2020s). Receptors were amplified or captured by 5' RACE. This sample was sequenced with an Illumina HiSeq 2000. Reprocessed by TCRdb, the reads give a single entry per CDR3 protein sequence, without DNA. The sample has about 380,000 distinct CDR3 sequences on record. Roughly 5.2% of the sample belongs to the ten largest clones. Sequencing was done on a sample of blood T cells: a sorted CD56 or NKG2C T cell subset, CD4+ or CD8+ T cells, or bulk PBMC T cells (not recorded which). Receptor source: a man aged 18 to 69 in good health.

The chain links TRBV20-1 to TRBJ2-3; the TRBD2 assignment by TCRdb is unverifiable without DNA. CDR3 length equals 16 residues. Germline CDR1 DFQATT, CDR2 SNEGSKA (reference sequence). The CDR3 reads CSARDVISGGGDTQYF.

The CDR3 loop reads CATRVGTGVETDTQYF. The chain is built from TRBV24-1 and TRBJ2-3; TCRdb indicates TRBD1, and absent DNA this call remains unverified. CDR1 is KGHDR, CDR2 SFDVKD, per germline. The CDR3 consists of 16 residues.

CDR3 loop: CSVEKNQPQHF. J is TRBJ1-5 and V is TRBV20-1. Germline V gene sequence: CDR1 DFQATT, CDR2 SNEGSKA (reference sequence). The CDR3 sequence is 11 residues long.

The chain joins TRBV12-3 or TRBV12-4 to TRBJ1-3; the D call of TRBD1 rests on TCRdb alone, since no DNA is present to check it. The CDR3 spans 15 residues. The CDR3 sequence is CASSALAGTGNTIYF.

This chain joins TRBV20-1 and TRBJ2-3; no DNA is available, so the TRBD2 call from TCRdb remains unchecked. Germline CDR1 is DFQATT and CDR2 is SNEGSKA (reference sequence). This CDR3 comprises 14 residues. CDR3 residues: CSAPDPRSTDTQYF.

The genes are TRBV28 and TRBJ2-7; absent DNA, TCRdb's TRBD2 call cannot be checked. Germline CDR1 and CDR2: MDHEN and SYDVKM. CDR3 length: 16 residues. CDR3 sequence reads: CASSRFYSGGAGEQYF.

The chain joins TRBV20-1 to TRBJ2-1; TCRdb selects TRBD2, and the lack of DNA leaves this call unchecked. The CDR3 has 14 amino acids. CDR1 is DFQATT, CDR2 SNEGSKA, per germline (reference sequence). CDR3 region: CSADLAGPNNEQFF.

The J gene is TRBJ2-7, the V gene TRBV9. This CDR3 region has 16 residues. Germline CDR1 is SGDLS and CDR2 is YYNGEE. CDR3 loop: CASSATAFISSYEQYF.

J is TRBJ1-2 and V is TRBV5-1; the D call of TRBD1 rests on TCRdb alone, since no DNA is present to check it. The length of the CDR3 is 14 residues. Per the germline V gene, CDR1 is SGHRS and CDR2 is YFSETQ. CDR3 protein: CASSLDTQGIRYTF.

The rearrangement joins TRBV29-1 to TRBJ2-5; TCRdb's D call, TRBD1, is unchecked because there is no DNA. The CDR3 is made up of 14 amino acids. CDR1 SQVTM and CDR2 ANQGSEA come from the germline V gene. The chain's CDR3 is CSVEDWQGSETQYF.

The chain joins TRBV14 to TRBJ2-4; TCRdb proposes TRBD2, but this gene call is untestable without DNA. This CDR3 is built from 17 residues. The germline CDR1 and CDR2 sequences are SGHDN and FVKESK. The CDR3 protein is CASSQRYLAGEKNIQYF.

This chain's CDR3 is CASSPRLSLTGELFF. V usage is TRBV18 and J usage is TRBJ2-2. There are 15 residues in the CDR3. From germline, CDR1 is KGHSH and CDR2 LQKENI.

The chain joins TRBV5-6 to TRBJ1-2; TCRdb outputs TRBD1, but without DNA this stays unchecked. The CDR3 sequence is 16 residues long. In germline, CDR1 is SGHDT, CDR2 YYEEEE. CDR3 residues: CASSLARGQGFYGYTF.

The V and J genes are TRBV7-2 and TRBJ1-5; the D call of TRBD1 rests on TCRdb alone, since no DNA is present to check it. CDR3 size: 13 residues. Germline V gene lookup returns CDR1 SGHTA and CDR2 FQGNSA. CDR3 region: CASSQGSGRPQHF.

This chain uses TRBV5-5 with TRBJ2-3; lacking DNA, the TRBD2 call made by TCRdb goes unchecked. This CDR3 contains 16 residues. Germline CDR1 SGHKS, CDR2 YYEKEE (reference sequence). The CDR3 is CASSSTPGLSTDTQYF.

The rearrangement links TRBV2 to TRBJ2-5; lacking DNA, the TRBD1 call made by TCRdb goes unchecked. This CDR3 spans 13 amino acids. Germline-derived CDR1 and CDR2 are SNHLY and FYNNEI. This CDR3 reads CASRVDSQETQYF.

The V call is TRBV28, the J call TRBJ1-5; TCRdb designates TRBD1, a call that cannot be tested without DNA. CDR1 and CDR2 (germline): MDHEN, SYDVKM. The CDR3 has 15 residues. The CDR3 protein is CASSNRQGSNQPQHF. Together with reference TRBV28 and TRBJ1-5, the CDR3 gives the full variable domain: DVKVTQSSRYLVKRTGEKVFLECVQDMDHENMFWYRQDPGLGLRLIYFSYDVKMKEKGDIPEGYSVSREKKERFSLILESASTNQTSMYLCASSNRQGSNQPQHFGDGTRLSIL.

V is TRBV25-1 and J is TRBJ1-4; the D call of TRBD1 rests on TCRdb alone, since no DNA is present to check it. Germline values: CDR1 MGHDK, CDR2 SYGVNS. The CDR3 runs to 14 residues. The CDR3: CASSSRASNEKLFF.

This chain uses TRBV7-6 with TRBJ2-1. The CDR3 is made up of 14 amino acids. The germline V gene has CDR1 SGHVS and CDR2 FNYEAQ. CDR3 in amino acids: CASSLVPEDNEQFF.

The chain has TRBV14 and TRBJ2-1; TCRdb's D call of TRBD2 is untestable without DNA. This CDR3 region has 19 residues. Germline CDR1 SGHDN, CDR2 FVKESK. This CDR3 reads CASSQEGNLAGGLENEQFF.

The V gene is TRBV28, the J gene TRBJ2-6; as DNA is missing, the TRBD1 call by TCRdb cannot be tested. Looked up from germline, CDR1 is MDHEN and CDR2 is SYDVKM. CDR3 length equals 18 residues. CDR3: CASSFGRGRPSGANVLTF. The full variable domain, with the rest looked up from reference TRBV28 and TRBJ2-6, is DVKVTQSSRYLVKRTGEKVFLECVQDMDHENMFWYRQDPGLGLRLIYFSYDVKMKEKGDIPEGYSVSREKKERFSLILESASTNQTSMYLCASSFGRGRPSGANVLTFGAGSRLTVL.

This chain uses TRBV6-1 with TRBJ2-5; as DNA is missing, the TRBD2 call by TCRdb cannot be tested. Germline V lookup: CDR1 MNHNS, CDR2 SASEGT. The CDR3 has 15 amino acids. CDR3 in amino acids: CASKGAGRIGETQYF.